Listed here are 17 T cell receptor beta chains from one sample, sequenced in a study of cytomegalovirus exposure and HLA in healthy donors. Sequencing used immunoSEQ multiplex PCR; TCRdb keeps in-frame clones, though not all of them. The sample shows 150,000 to 200,000 clones, 86% of them seen only once. Sequencing was done on a sample of PBMCs. The origin of the receptors is a woman aged 25-40 years in good health and CMV-seronegative.

V and J are TRBV6-1 and TRBJ2-1; weak D call: TRBD1 (6 bases). There are 14 residues in the CDR3. V was pared by 4 bases and J by 9 bases, with 16 bases between. Germline V CDR1 and CDR2: MNHNS, SASEGT. As DNA, the CDR3 is TGTGCCAGCAGTGCGGAGACAGGCCGCGGTGAGCAGTTCTTC. Its protein is CASSAETGRGEQFF.

The V call is TRBV7-4, the J call TRBJ1-5; D uncertain. The V gene's germline CDR1 is SGHVT and CDR2 SQSDAQ. CDR3 length: 16 amino acids. Between the trimmed V and J ends, which lost 5 bases and 0 bases, there was a span of 14 bases. The CDR3 DNA sequence: TGTGCCAGCAGCGTACTAGCCGGTACTAGCAATCAGCCCCAGCATTTT. This gives the protein CASSVLAGTSNQPQHF.

The rearrangement joins TRBV27 to TRBJ1-1; D might be TRBD1 (5 bases). The germline V and J ends were trimmed by 1 base and 1 base, with 16 bases remaining between them. Germline CDR1 is MNHEY and CDR2 is SMNVEV (reference sequence). This CDR3 has 17 amino acids. CDR3 protein: CASSLYSFGTANTEAFF. CDR3 nucleotides: TGTGCCAGCAGTTTATACTCTTTTGGGACGGCGAACACTGAAGCTTTCTTT.

This clone was seen more than once but under ten times. The chain couples TRBV27 to TRBJ2-1; D gene ambiguous. The CDR3 is 13 amino acids. Germline V gene lookup returns CDR1 MNHEY and CDR2 SMNVEV (reference sequence). V was shortened by 6 bases and J by 0 bases, with 6 bases between the two germline ends. CDR3 sequence (DNA): TGTGCCAGCAGCAAAAGCTCCTACAATGAGCAGTTCTTC. It encodes CASSKSSYNEQFF.

The V and J genes are TRBV11-3 and TRBJ2-1, with TRBD2 as a possible D gene (6 bases). Germline V CDR1 and CDR2: SGHNT, YENEEA. This CDR3 is built from 13 residues. Between the trimmed V and J ends, which lost 1 base and 10 bases, there was a span of 11 bases. CDR3 sequence (DNA): TGTGCCAGCAGCTTAGTTATGGGAGGAGAGCAGTTCTTC. Translated, it gives CASSLVMGGEQFF.

CDR3 amino acids: CASSLAGGPSVTDTQYF. The CDR3 DNA sequence: TGTGCCAGCAGCTTAGCGGGAGGGCCCTCGGTCACAGATACGCAGTATTTT. This sequence joins TRBV11-2 and TRBJ2-3; 8 bases are shared with TRBD2. Unmatched junction bases numbered 8, after V lost 1 base and J lost 2 bases. Germline CDR1 SGHAT, CDR2 FQNNGV. The length of the CDR3 is 17 residues.

The chain has TRBV30 and TRBJ2-7; D might be TRBD2 (6 bases). The germline V and J ends were trimmed by 2 bases and 3 bases, with 14 bases remaining between them. The CDR3 extends over 14 amino acids. The germline gives CDR1 GTSNPN, CDR2 SVGIG (reference sequence). CDR3 coding DNA: TGTGCCTGGAGTCTAGGCGGGGCTGTCTACGAGCAGTACTTC. Protein product: CAWSLGGAVYEQYF.

The rearrangement uses TRBV28 and TRBJ2-3, with D possibly being TRBD1 (5 bases). The CDR3 length is 14 residues. Deletions cut 2 bases from V and 5 bases from J, with 11 bases between. Germline-derived CDR1 and CDR2 are MDHEN and SYDVKM. As DNA, the CDR3 is TGTGCCAGCAGTTTAGACAGTTTGGGAGATACGCAGTATTTT. Protein product: CASSLDSLGDTQYF.

CDR3 DNA sequence: TGCAGCGTTGATCTTCTTGTCAGGGGTGACTATGGCTACACCTTC. Encoded protein: CSVDLLVRGDYGYTF. V is TRBV29-1 and J is TRBJ1-2; possibly TRBD1 for D (6 bases). Germline V CDR1 and CDR2: SQVTM, ANQGSEA. CDR3 length: 15 amino acids. Trimming took 3 bases from V and 3 from J, leaving 17 bases between them.

CDR3 sequence reads: CASSLWGGYNTEAFF. The CDR3 DNA sequence: TGTGCCAGCAGTTTATGGGGGGGGTACAACACTGAAGCTTTCTTT. This rearrangement joins TRBV27 to TRBJ1-1; D is possibly TRBD1 (5 bases). This CDR3 spans 15 amino acids. CDR1 is MNHEY and CDR2 is SMNVEV in the germline V gene (reference sequence). Trimming took off 1 base at V and 2 bases at J, with 11 bases between the two ends.

The chain recombines TRBV5-1 with TRBJ1-1, with no clear D. The CDR3 has 14 amino acids. Looked up from germline, CDR1 is SGHRS and CDR2 is YFSETQ. Trimming stripped 3 bases from V and 1 base from J, with 10 bases between. The CDR3 DNA reads as TGCGCCAGCAGCTCCGGATTTCCGAACACTGAAGCTTTCTTT. Its protein is CASSSGFPNTEAFF.

This chain connects TRBV11-2 to TRBJ1-2; no firm D call. This CDR3 is built from 14 residues. The ends were cut back, 3 bases at V and 2 bases at J, with 10 bases in the middle. Germline V gene data show CDR1 as SGHAT and CDR2 as FQNNGV. CDR3 DNA sequence: TGTGCCAGCAGCTTGGCCGACAAGAACTATGGCTACACCTTC. This gives the protein CASSLADKNYGYTF.

The CDR3 DNA reads TGTGCCAGCAGCCCCGGCAGCGGCTTTACCTACGAGCAGTACTTC. Translation gives CASSPGSGFTYEQYF. This sequence joins TRBV7-7 and TRBJ2-7; possible D gene TRBD2, 5 bases. The CDR3 is 15 residues long. CDR1 and CDR2 (germline): SSHAT, FNYEAQ (reference sequence). Trimming shortened V by 5 bases and J by 2 bases, and 16 bases separated the two germline ends.

The V gene is TRBV28, the J gene TRBJ2-7; 13 positions agree with TRBD2. Germline CDR1 reads MDHEN; CDR2 reads SYDVKM. The CDR3 has 16 amino acids. V was clipped by 6 bases and J by 2 bases; unmatched bases: 7. The CDR3 nucleotides are TGTGCCAGCAGATCCCGGACTAGCGGGAGAACCTACGAGCAGTACTTC. This codes for CASRSRTSGRTYEQYF.

This rearrangement joins TRBV7-9 to TRBJ1-5, with 7 bases fitting TRBD1. The CDR3 has 16 residues. Germline CDR1 is SEHNR and CDR2 is FQNEAQ (reference sequence). With 4 bases clipped from V and 3 bases from J, the junction kept 9 bases outside the gene matches. In nucleotides, the CDR3 is TGTGCCAGCAGCTATACAGGGGCTGGGATCAATCAGCCCCAGCATTTT. It specifies CASSYTGAGINQPQHF.

The rearrangement links TRBV15 to TRBJ2-2; 10 nucleotides match TRBD1. This CDR3 is 16 amino acids long. From germline, CDR1 is LNHNV and CDR2 YYDKDF (reference sequence). V dropped 0 bases and J dropped 6; count of bases not matched to a gene: 4. The CDR3 loop reads CATSRDRGQGAGELFF. CDR3 bases: TGTGCCACCAGCAGAGATCGCGGACAGGGGGCCGGGGAGCTGTTTTTT.

The chain has TRBV7-6 and TRBJ2-5; TRBD1 is a possible D gene (5 bases). The CDR3 is 16 residues long. Germline-derived CDR1 and CDR2 are SGHVS and FNYEAQ. V was trimmed by 3 bases and J by 2 bases, leaving 16 bases between them. This chain's CDR3 is CASSLVFQGPQETQYF. The CDR3 nucleotides are TGTGCCAGCAGCTTGGTTTTTCAGGGTCCGCAAGAGACCCAGTACTTC.